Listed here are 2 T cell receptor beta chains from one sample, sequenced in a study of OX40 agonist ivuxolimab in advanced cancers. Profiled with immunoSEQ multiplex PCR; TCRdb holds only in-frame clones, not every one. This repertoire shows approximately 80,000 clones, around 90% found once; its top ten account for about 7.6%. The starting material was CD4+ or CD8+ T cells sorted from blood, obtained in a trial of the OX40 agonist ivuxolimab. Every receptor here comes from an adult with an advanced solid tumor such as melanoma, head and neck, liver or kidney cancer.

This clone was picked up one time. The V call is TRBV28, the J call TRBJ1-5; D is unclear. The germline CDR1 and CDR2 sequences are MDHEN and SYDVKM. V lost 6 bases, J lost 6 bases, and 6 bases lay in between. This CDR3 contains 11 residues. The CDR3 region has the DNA TGTGCCAGCAGCCTTACTCAGCCCCAGCATTTT. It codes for CASSLTQPQHF. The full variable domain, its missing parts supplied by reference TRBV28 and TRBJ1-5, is DVKVTQSSRYLVKRTGEKVFLECVQDMDHENMFWYRQDPGLGLRLIYFSYDVKMKEKGDIPEGYSVSREKKERFSLILESASTNQTSMYLCASSLTQPQHFGDGTRLSIL.

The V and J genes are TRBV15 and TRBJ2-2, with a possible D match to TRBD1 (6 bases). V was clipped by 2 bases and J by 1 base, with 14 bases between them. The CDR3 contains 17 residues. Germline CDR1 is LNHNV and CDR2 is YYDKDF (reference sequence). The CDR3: CATSRSYRDMNTGELFF. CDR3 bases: TGTGCCACCAGCAGATCCTACCGGGACATGAACACCGGGGAGCTGTTTTTT.